This T cell receptor (beta chain) appears in the sequencing data of a study of regulatory T cells in long-lasting Graves disease. Study summary: Newly diagnosed Graves' patients took antithyroid drugs under 3 months. Findings and caveats of the study: Persistent disease was associated with favored TRBV28 usage and with favored use of TRBJ1-2 and TRBJ2-5.

Time point defined: newly diagnosed GD, antithyroid drugs for less than 3 months. Extracted RNA from PBMCs served as the source of the TCR library. As a group, patients came from one endocrinology department in Xi'an, China. V lost 1 base, J lost 2 bases, and 10 bases stayed unmatched. This CDR3 is 18 amino acids long. CDR1 and CDR2 (germline): DFQATT, SNEGSKA (reference sequence). This clonotype came up a few times. Its specificity is unknown. Construction of TCR beta libraries relied on iRepertoire HTBI primers and on Arm-PCR targeting CDR3 regions. Via MiXCR, TCRdb re-called the multiplex PCR reads, giving one row per CDR3 protein. The sample contains hundreds of thousands of distinct CDR3 sequences, around 15% of which appear only once.

This sequence was found in a female donor with Graves disease. This sequence joins TRBV20-1 and TRBJ2-3; 12 bases match TRBD2. Sequencing was performed on peripheral blood mononuclear cells (PBMCs), taken at new diagnosis, from a patient treated with antithyroid drugs. The CDR3 here is CSARASSGGAGLTDTQYF. CDR3 DNA sequence: TGCAGTGCTAGAGCTTCTAGCGGGGGGGCCGGGCTCACAGATACGCAGTATTTT.